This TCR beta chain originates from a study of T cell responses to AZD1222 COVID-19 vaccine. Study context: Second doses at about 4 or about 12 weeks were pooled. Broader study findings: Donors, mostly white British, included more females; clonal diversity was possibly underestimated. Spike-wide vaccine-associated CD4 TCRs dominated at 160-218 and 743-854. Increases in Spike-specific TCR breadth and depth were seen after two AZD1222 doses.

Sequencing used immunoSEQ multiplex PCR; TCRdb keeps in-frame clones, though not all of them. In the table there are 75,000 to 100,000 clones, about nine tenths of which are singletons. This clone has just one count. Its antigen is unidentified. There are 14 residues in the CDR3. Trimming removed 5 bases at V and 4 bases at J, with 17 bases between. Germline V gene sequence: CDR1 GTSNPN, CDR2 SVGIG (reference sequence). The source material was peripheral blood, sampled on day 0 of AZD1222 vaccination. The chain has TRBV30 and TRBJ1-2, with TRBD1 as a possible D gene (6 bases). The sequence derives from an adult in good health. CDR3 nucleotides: TGTGCCTGGTCGATGGGGGGGCTCCTCTATGGCTACACCTTC. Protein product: CAWSMGGLLYGYTF.